Presented here are 21 T cell receptor beta chains from one specimen sequenced in a study of regulatory T cells in long-lasting Graves disease. The time point: persistent/refractory GD, antithyroid drugs over 5 years with positive TRAb. Extracted PBMC RNA gave rise to the TCR library. Combining iRepertoire HTBI primers with Arm-PCR of CDR3 regions, the authors built TCR beta libraries. TCRdb called the multiplex PCR reads again in MiXCR, with one record for every CDR3 protein. In the table there are almost 350,000 distinct CDR3 sequences, about 20% of which are singletons. The sample in question was peripheral blood mononuclear cells (PBMCs), obtained when the disease was refractory, from a patient treated with antithyroid drugs. The receptors derive from a female donor with Graves disease.

The V and J genes are TRBV5-1 and TRBJ1-4; D call uncertain. Germline V gene lookup returns CDR1 SGHRS and CDR2 YFSETQ. V was cut by 1 base and J by 5 bases, with 12 bases left in between. The CDR3 totals 15 residues. Here the CDR3 reads CASSLFPRENEKLFF. In DNA form, the CDR3 reads TGCGCCAGCAGCTTGTTTCCCAGAGAGAATGAAAAACTGTTTTTT.

This chain links TRBV25-1 with TRBJ2-7; the D is unclear. CDR3 size: 14 residues. CDR1 is MGHDK and CDR2 is SYGVNS in the germline V gene. V lost 4 bases, J lost 2 bases, and 12 bases lay in between. The CDR3: CASSAYGLAYEQYF. CDR3 DNA: TGTGCCAGCAGTGCTTATGGGTTAGCCTACGAGCAGTACTTC.

J is TRBJ2-5 and V is TRBV7-9; 8 nucleotides line up with TRBD2. Germline V gene data show CDR1 as SEHNR and CDR2 as FQNEAQ (reference sequence). The V gene end was trimmed by 4 bases and the J gene end by 5 bases; junction bases not matched to a gene: 9. This CDR3 is built from 15 residues. CDR3 sequence: CASSSPSGSQETQYF. The CDR3 DNA sequence: TGTGCCAGCAGCTCACCGAGCGGGAGTCAGGAGACCCAGTACTTC.

The chain's CDR3 is CSARSPRHPSNQPQHF. For the CDR3, the DNA is TGCAGTGCTAGATCGCCCCGACACCCTAGCAATCAGCCCCAGCATTTT. The V call is TRBV20-1, the J call TRBJ1-5; no clear D. In germline, CDR1 is DFQATT, CDR2 SNEGSKA (reference sequence). The CDR3 contains 16 residues. Trimming took 2 bases from V and 0 from J, leaving 14 bases between them.

This clonotype was seen many times. This chain connects TRBV3-1 to TRBJ1-1, with D hard to call. V lost 1 base to trimming and J lost 8 bases, with 11 bases between them. This CDR3 region has 13 residues. Germline V gene lookup returns CDR1 LGHDT and CDR2 YNNKEL (reference sequence). In nucleotides, the CDR3 is TGTGCCAGCAGCCAAGTAGATGGTCCAGAAGCTTTCTTT. It yields the protein CASSQVDGPEAFF.

V is TRBV4-3 and J is TRBJ2-2, with D possibly TRBD2 on 6 matching bases. Trimming shortened V by 0 bases and J by 6 bases, and 11 bases separated the two germline ends. The CDR3 contains 15 residues. The germline V gene encodes CDR1 LGHNA and CDR2 YSLEER. CDR3 residues: CASSQDHLASGELFF. The CDR3 coding sequence is TGCGCCAGCAGCCAAGATCACCTAGCGTCCGGGGAGCTGTTTTTT.

A remark on this clonotype: This could be a read error, since a much larger clone is one nucleotide away. V and J are TRBV29-1 and TRBJ2-7, with a tentative D call TRBD2 (5 bases). The length of the CDR3 is 13 residues. The V end was cut by 7 bases, the J end by 0 bases, with 13 bases between. Per germline, CDR1 SQVTM and CDR2 ANQGSEA. The CDR3 DNA reads as TGCAGCGCTGTCCAGCGGTCCTCCTACGAGCAGTACTTC. Translating it yields CSAVQRSSYEQYF.

The chain employs TRBV3-1 and TRBJ2-3; tentative D call: TRBD2 (5 bases). Trimming removed 4 bases from V and 5 bases from J, with 16 bases in between. Germline assignment: CDR1 LGHDT and CDR2 YNNKEL (reference sequence). The CDR3 totals 15 residues. CDR3 DNA: TGTGCCAGCAGCCTTCGGACTGTCGGTGGAGATACGCAGTATTTT. It translates to CASSLRTVGGDTQYF.

In its sample, this clonotype was seen many times. V and J are TRBV12-3 or TRBV12-4 and TRBJ1-2; 7 bases map to TRBD1. J gave up 7 bases and V 4 bases, and 15 bases lay outside the gene matches. The CDR3 is made up of 16 amino acids. The CDR3 loop reads CASSSLDRSGIPGYTF. Written as DNA, the CDR3 is TGTGCCAGCAGTTCCCTGGACAGGAGTGGGATACCTGGCTACACCTTC.

In this sample, this clonotype turned up many times. The chain joins TRBV7-3 to TRBJ1-6, with unresolved D. Looked up from germline, CDR1 is SGHTA and CDR2 is FQGTGA. V gave up 9 bases and J gave up 8 bases, with 2 bases separating them. The CDR3 is 9 amino acids. The CDR3: CARHSPLHF. CDR3 DNA sequence: TGTGCCAGGCATTCACCCCTCCACTTT. The variable domain in full, with the rest retrieved from reference TRBV7-3 and TRBJ1-6, is GAGVSQTPSNKVTEKGKYVELRCDPISGHTALYWYRQSLGQGPEFLIYFQGTGAADDSGLPNDRFFAVRPEGSVSTLKIQRTERGDSAVYLCARHSPLHFGNGTRLTVT.

The chain has TRBV5-5 and TRBJ1-1; 7 bases line up with TRBD1. The CDR3 length is 12 residues. The germline gives CDR1 SGHKS, CDR2 YYEKEE (reference sequence). J was trimmed by 9 bases and V by 4 bases; bases with no gene match: 6. CDR3 in DNA: TGTGCCAGCAGCCCCAGGGGGGCCCAAGCTTTCTTT. This sequence encodes CASSPRGAQAFF.

This clonotype showed up many times. The CDR3 loop is CSVDSGQGGTNEKLFF. For the CDR3, the DNA is TGCAGCGTTGATTCGGGACAGGGGGGGACTAATGAAAAACTGTTTTTT. The chain employs TRBV29-1 and TRBJ1-4; 11 bases are shared with TRBD1. CDR1 and CDR2 (germline): SQVTM, ANQGSEA. V was pared by 3 bases and J by 2 bases, with 5 bases of the junction left unmatched. The CDR3 length is 16 residues.

As concerns this clonotype: Given a much more abundant clone one base away, this may be a read error. The chain recombines TRBV24-1 with TRBJ2-5; a possible D gene is TRBD2 (5 bases). This CDR3 is built from 13 residues. Germline assignment: CDR1 KGHDR and CDR2 SFDVKD. V dropped 8 bases and J dropped 5 bases, with 14 bases sitting between them. The CDR3 sequence: CATNEAGVETQYF. In nucleotides, the CDR3 is TGTGCCACCAATGAGGCCGGGGTTGAGACCCAGTACTTC.

This clonotype was seen only a few times. The chain carries TRBV29-1 and TRBJ1-4; D is unclear. V was pared by 0 bases and J by 10 bases, with 6 bases between. The CDR3 spans 11 residues. Germline-derived CDR1 and CDR2 are SQVTM and ANQGSEA. The CDR3 DNA is TGCAGCGTTGAAGAGAAGGGAAAACTGTTTTTT. It yields the protein CSVEEKGKLFF.

This rearrangement joins TRBV6-2 or TRBV6-3 to TRBJ2-7, with 9 bases aligning to TRBD1. This CDR3 spans 18 amino acids. The V gene's germline CDR1 is MNHEY and CDR2 SVGEGT. Losses at the gene ends were 1 base for V and 3 bases for J; bases not matched to a gene: 13. CDR3 bases: TGTGCCAGCAGTTACTATATTGCTACAGGGGGCAAAAACTACGAGCAGTACTTC. Its translation: CASSYYIATGGKNYEQYF.

Points on this clonotype: This may be a read error, as it is one base from a much larger clone. DNA for the CDR3: TGTGCCTGGAGTTTGGGCAACGACTATGGCTACACCTTC. Its protein product is CAWSLGNDYGYTF. The chain uses TRBV30 and TRBJ1-2; no definite D call. From germline, CDR1 is GTSNPN and CDR2 SVGIG (reference sequence). Trimming left V 2 bases short and J 3 bases short, with 10 bases between. The CDR3 runs to 13 residues.

Many counts were recorded for this clonotype. The V and J genes are TRBV20-1 and TRBJ1-5, with D unclear. Per germline, CDR1 DFQATT and CDR2 SNEGSKA (reference sequence). The ends were cut back, 5 bases at V and 6 bases at J, with 14 bases in the middle. The CDR3 extends over 13 amino acids. CDR3 residues: CSAPPPRGQPQHF. CDR3 sequence (DNA): TGCAGTGCTCCTCCCCCCAGAGGTCAGCCCCAGCATTTT.

This clonotype came up many times. The chain carries TRBV28 and TRBJ1-1; TRBD1 is a possible D gene (5 bases). CDR3 size: 13 residues. The germline V gene encodes CDR1 MDHEN and CDR2 SYDVKM. Trimming pared 3 bases from V and 5 bases from J, leaving 10 bases between. CDR3 protein: CASSLAGFTEAFF. In DNA, the CDR3 is TGTGCCAGCAGTTTGGCAGGGTTTACTGAAGCTTTCTTT.

There are many counts of this clonotype. The chain links TRBV5-5 to TRBJ1-1, with D possibly TRBD1 on 6 matching bases. Trimming shortened V by 0 bases and J by 4 bases, and 16 bases separated the two germline ends. Germline V lookup: CDR1 SGHKS, CDR2 YYEKEE (reference sequence). The CDR3 is 16 amino acids. The CDR3 DNA sequence: TGTGCCAGCAGCTTGGCCTGGGGGCCGTCGGGCACTGAAGCTTTCTTT. It translates to CASSLAWGPSGTEAFF.

The gene calls are TRBV6-5 and TRBJ1-5; weak D call: TRBD1 (6 bases). Trimming removed 2 bases at V and 1 base at J, with 15 bases between. Germline CDR1 MNHEY, CDR2 SVGAGI. This CDR3 contains 17 residues. The chain's CDR3 is CASSYGGGGLSNQPQHF. The DNA for the CDR3 is TGTGCCAGCAGTTACGGGGGAGGGGGGCTAAGCAATCAGCCCCAGCATTTT.

This clonotype has only a few counts. This chain links TRBV3-1 with TRBJ1-1; TRBD1 is a possible D gene (5 bases). CDR1 and CDR2 from the germline V gene are LGHDT and YNNKEL (reference sequence). This CDR3 is built from 15 residues. The V gene lost 5 bases and the J gene lost 0 bases, with 13 bases spanning the gap. The CDR3 is CASSSFQGMNTEAFF. Here the CDR3 DNA reads TGTGCCAGCAGCTCTTTCCAGGGTATGAACACTGAAGCTTTCTTT.